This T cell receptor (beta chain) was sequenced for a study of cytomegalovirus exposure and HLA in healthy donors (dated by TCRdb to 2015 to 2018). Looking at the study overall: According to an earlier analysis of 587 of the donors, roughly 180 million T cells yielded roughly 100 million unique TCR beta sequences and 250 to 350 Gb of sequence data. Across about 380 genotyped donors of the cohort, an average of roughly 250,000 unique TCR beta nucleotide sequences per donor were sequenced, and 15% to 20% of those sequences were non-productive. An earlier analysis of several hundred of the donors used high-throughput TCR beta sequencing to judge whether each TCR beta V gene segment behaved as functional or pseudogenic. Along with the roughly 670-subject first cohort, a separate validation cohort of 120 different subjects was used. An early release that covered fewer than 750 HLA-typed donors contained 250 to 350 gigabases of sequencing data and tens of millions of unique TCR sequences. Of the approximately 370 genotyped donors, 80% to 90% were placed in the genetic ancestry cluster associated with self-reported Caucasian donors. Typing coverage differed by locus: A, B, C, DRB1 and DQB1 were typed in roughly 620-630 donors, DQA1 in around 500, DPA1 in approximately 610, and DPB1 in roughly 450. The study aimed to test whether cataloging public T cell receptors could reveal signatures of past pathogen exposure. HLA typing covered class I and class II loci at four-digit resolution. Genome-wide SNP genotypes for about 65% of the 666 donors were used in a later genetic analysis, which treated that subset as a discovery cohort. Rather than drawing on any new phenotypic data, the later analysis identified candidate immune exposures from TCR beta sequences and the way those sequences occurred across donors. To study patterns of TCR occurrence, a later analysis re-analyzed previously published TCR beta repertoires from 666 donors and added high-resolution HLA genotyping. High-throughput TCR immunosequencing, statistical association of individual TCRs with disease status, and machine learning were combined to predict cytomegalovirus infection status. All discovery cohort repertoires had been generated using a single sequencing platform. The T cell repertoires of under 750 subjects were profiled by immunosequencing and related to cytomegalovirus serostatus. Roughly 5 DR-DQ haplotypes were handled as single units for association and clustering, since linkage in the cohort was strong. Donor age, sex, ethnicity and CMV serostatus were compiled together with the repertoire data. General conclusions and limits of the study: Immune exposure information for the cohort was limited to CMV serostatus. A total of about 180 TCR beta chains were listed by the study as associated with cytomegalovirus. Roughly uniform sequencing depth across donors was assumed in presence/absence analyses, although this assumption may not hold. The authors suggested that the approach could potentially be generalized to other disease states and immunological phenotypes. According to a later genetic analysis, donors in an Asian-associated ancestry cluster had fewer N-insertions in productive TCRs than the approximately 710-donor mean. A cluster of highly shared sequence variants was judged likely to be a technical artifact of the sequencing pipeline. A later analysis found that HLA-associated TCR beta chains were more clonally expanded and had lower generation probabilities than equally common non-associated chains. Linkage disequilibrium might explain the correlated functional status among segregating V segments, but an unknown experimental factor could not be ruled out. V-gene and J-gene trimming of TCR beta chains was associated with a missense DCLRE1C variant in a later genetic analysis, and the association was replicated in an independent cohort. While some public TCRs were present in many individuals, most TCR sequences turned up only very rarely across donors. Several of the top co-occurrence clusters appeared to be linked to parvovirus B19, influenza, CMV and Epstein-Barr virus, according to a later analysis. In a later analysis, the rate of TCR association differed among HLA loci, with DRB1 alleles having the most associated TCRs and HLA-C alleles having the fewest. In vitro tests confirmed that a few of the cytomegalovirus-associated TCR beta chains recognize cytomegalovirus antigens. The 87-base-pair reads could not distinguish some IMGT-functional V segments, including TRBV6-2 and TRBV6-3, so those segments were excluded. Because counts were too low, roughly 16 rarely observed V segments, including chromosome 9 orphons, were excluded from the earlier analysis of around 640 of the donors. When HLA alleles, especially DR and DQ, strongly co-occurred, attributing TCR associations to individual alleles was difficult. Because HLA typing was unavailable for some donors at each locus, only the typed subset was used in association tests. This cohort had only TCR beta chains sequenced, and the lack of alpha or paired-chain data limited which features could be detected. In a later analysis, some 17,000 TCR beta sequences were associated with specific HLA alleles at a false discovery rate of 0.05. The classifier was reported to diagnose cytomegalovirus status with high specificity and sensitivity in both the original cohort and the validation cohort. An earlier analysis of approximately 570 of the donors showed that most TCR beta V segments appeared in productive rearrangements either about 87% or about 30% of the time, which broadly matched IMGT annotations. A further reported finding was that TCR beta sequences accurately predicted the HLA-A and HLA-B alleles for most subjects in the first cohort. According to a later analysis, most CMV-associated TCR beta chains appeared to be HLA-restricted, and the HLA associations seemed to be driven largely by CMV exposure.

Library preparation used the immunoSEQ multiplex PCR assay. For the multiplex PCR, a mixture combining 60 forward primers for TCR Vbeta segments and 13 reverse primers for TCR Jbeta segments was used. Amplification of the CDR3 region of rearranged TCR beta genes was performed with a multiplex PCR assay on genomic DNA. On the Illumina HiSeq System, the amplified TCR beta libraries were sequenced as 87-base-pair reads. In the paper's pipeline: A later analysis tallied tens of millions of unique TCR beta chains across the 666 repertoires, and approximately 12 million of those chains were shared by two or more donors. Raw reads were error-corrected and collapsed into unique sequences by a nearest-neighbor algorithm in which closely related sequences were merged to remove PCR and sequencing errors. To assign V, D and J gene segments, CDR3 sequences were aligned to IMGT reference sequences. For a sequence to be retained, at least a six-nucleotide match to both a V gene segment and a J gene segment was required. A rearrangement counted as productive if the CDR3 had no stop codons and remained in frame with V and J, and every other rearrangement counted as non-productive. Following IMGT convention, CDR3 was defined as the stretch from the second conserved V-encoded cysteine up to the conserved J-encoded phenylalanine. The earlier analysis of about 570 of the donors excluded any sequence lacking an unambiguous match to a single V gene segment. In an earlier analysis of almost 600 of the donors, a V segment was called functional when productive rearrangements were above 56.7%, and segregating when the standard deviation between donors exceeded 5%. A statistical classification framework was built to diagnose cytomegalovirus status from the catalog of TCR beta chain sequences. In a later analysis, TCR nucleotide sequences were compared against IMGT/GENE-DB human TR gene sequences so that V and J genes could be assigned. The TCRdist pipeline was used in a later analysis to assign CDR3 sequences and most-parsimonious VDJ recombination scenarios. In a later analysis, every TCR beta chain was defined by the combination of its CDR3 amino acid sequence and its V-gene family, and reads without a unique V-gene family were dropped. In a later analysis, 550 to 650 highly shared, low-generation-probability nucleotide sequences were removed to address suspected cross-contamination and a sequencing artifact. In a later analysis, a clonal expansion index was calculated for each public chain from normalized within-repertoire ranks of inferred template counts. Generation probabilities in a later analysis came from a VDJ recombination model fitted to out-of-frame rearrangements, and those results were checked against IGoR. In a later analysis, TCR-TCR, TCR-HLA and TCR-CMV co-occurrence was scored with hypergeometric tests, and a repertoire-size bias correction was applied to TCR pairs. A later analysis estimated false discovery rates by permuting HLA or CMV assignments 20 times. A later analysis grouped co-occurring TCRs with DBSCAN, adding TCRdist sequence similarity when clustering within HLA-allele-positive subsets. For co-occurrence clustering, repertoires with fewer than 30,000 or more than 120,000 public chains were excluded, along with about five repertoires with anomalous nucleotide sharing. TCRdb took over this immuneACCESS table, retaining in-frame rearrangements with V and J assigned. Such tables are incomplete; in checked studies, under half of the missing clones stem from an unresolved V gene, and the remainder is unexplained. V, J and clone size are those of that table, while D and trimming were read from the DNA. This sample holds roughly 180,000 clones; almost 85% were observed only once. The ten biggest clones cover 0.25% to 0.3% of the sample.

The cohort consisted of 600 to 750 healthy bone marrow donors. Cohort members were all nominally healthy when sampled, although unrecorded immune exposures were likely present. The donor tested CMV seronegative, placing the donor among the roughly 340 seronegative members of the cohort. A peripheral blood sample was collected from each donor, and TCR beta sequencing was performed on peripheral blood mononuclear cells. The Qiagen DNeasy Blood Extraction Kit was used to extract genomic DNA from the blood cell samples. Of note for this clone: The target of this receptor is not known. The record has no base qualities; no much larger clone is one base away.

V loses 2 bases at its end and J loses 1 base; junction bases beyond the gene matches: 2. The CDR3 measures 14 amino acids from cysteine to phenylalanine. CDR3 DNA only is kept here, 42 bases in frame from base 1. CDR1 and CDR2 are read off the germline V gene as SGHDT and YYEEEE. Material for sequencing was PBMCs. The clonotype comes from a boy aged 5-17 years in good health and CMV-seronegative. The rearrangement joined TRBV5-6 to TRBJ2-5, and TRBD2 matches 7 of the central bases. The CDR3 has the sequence CASSLKRGQETQYF. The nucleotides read TGTGCCAGCAGCTTAAAGCGGGGCCAAGAGACCCAGTACTTC.